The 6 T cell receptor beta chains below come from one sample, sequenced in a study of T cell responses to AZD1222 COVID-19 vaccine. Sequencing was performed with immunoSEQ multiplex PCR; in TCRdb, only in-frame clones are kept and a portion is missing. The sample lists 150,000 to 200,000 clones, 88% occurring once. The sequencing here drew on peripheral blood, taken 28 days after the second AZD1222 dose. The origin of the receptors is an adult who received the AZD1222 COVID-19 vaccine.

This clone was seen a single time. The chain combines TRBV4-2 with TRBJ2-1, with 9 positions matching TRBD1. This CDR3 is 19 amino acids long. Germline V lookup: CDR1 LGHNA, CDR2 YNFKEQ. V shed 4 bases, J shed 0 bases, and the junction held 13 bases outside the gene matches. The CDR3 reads CASSLIQGANLDSYNEQFF. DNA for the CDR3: TGTGCCAGCAGCCTCATACAGGGGGCGAACCTAGACTCCTACAATGAGCAGTTCTTC.

CDR3: CASSHAPTGELFF. The CDR3 DNA sequence: TGTGCCAGCAGCCACGCGCCCACCGGGGAGCTGTTTTTT. This chain links TRBV3-1 (or the pseudogene TRBV3-2) with TRBJ2-2; D is ambiguous. Germline-derived CDR1 and CDR2 are LGHDT and YNNKEL (reference sequence). Trimming removed 3 bases at V and 4 bases at J, with 6 bases between. The CDR3 consists of 13 residues.

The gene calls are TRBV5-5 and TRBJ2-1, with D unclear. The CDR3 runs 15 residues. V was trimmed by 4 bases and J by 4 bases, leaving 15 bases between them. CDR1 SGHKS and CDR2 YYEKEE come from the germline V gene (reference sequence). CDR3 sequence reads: CASSPREWAYNEQFF. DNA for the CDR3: TGTGCCAGCAGCCCGAGAGAATGGGCGTACAATGAGCAGTTCTTC.

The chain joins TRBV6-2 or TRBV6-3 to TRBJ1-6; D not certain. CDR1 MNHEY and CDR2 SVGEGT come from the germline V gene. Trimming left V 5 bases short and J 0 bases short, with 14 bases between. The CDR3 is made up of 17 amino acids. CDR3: CASSLRPQSSYNSPLHF. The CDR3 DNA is TGTGCCAGCAGTCTCCGACCGCAGAGCTCCTATAATTCACCCCTCCACTTT.

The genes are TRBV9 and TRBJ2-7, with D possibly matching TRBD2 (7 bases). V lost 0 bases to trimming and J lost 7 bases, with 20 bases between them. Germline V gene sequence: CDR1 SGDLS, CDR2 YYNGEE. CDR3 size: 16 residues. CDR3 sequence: CASSVAPGGATGEQYF. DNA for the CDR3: TGTGCCAGCAGCGTAGCTCCGGGGGGCGCGACGGGGGAGCAGTACTTC.

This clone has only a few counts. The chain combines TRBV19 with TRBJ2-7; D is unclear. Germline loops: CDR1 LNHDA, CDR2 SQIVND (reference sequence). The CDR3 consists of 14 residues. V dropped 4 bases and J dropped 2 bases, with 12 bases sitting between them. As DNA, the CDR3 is TGTGCCAGTAGTACGCCGGGCCTTACCTACGAGCAGTACTTC. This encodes CASSTPGLTYEQYF. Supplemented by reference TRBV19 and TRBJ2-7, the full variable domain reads DGGITQSPKYLFRKEGQNVTLSCEQNLNHDAMYWYRQDPGQGLRLIYYSQIVNDFQKGDIAEGYSVSREKKESFPLTVTSAQKNPTAFYLCASSTPGLTYEQYFGPGTRLTVT.